These 7 T cell receptor beta chains were all obtained from the same sample, sequenced in a study of cytotoxic CD8 clonotypes in ibrutinib-treated CLL. Sequencing used immunoSEQ multiplex PCR; TCRdb keeps in-frame clones, though not all of them. The data show around 330,000 clones, 67% seen once. The source was PBMCs, collected after 36 months of ibrutinib treatment. These receptors all stem from a human donor with chronic lymphocytic leukemia.

This chain connects TRBV10-3 to TRBJ2-3; a possible D gene is TRBD2 (5 bases). The CDR3 consists of 15 residues. With 7 bases removed from V and 6 bases from J, the gap between germline ends came to 20 bases. Germline CDR1 ENHRY, CDR2 SYGVKD. For the CDR3, the DNA is TGTGCCATCACCGAGGGAGCAACCAGTAGGGATACGCAGTATTTT. Translating it yields CAITEGATSRDTQYF.

This clone was recorded a few times. V and J are TRBV29-1 and TRBJ2-1, with unresolved D. Germline CDR1 is SQVTM and CDR2 is ANQGSEA. CDR3 length: 11 residues. The ends were cut back, 6 bases at V and 5 bases at J, with 8 bases in the middle. For the CDR3, the DNA is TGCAGCGTCGGAACTGACAATGAGCAGTTCTTC. It codes for CSVGTDNEQFF.

The chain links TRBV4-3 to TRBJ1-3; 7 bases map to TRBD1. Trimming cost V 0 bases and J 0 bases; bases outside gene matches: 5. Germline CDR1 reads LGHNA; CDR2 reads YSLEER. The CDR3 length is 17 residues. The CDR3 spells CASSQEPQGDSGNTIYF. The CDR3 DNA reads TGCGCCAGCAGCCAAGAACCCCAGGGGGACTCTGGAAACACCATATATTTT.

This chain links TRBV7-3 with TRBJ2-1, with 10 bases aligning to TRBD1. Germline V CDR1 and CDR2: SGHTA, FQGTGA. This CDR3 region has 15 residues. Losses at the gene ends were 5 bases for V and 7 bases for J; bases not matched to a gene: 8. CDR3 DNA: TGTGCCAGCAGCGCAGACAGGGGGCGCGGAAATGAGCAGTTCTTC. This encodes CASSADRGRGNEQFF.

This clone was seen a few times. The rearrangement uses TRBV7-9 and TRBJ1-2, with a weak D call TRBD1 (6 bases). The CDR3 totals 14 residues. V dropped 5 bases and J dropped 8 bases, with 18 bases sitting between them. CDR1 and CDR2 from the germline V gene are SEHNR and FQNEAQ (reference sequence). CDR3 in DNA: TGTGCCAGCAGCCCGCGGAGGGGGGATCAGGGCTACACCTTC. It is translated as CASSPRRGDQGYTF.

The chain links TRBV27 to TRBJ2-7; 8 bases match TRBD1. The germline V gene encodes CDR1 MNHEY and CDR2 SMNVEV (reference sequence). The V segment lost 5 bases and the J segment 6 bases; nucleotides outside the gene matches: 12. CDR3 length: 15 residues. The CDR3 bases are TGTGCCAGCAGTACCAGGGGGCTGCCCTTCCCCGAGCAGTACTTC. It encodes CASSTRGLPFPEQYF.

The CDR3 DNA reads TGCGCCAGCAAAAAAACGGATCTTACTCCAGACTTTTCCAAAAACATTCAGTACTTC. Translated, it gives CASKKTDLTPDFSKNIQYF. The chain carries TRBV5-1 and TRBJ2-4; no definite D call. The CDR3 consists of 19 residues. Looked up from germline, CDR1 is SGHRS and CDR2 is YFSETQ. V was cut by 6 bases and J by 2 bases, with 27 bases left in between.